These 29 T cell receptor beta chains originate from one sample sequenced in a study of blood T cell repertoires in COVID-19. The table came from immunoSEQ multiplex PCR; TCRdb's copy has only in-frame clones and leaves some out. This table holds roughly 250,000 clones, 65% to 90% found once. The sequenced sample was peripheral blood. The receptors derive from an older woman with active or convalescent COVID-19.

The chain employs TRBV5-4 and TRBJ2-1, with 16 bases identical to TRBD2. Per the germline V gene, CDR1 is SGHNT and CDR2 is YYREEE (reference sequence). Unmatched junction bases numbered 3, after V lost 2 bases and J lost 7 bases. CDR3 size: 16 residues. The CDR3 coding sequence is TGTGCCAGCAGCTTCGGGACTAGCGGGGGGGCGAATGAGCAGTTCTTC. It is translated as CASSFGTSGGANEQFF.

The V call is TRBV20-1, the J call TRBJ2-7, with 7 bases matching TRBD1. This CDR3 comprises 11 residues. V lost 6 bases and J lost 2; bases outside the gene matches: 1. Germline assignment: CDR1 DFQATT and CDR2 SNEGSKA (reference sequence). The CDR3 nucleotides read TGCAGTGCCGGGACAGCCTACGAGCAGTACTTC. This codes for CSAGTAYEQYF.

This rearrangement joins TRBV4-2 to TRBJ2-4, with D perhaps matching TRBD2 (6 bases). V lost 1 base, J lost 0 bases, and 16 bases lay in between. CDR1 and CDR2 from the germline V gene are LGHNA and YNFKEQ. The CDR3 sequence is 18 residues long. The CDR3 coding sequence is TGTGCCAGCAGCCAAGGAATCCGGGACTTCCTAGCCAAAAACATTCAGTACTTC. Translating it yields CASSQGIRDFLAKNIQYF.

This chain joins TRBV5-1 and TRBJ2-1, with TRBD1 as a possible D gene (5 bases). The CDR3 is made up of 14 amino acids. From germline, CDR1 is SGHRS and CDR2 YFSETQ. Trimming stripped 2 bases from V and 7 bases from J, with 13 bases between. The CDR3 DNA sequence: TGCGCCAGCAGCTTCGGTAGAAGGGGAAATGAGCAGTTCTTC. This translates into CASSFGRRGNEQFF. Drawing the rest from reference TRBV5-1 and TRBJ2-1, the complete variable domain is KAGVTQTPRYLIKTRGQQVTLSCSPISGHRSVSWYQQTPGQGLQFLFEYFSETQRNKGNFPGRFSGRQFSNSRSEMNVSTLELGDSALYLCASSFGRRGNEQFFGPGTRLTVL.

The rearrangement uses TRBV4-3 and TRBJ2-7; a weak D match, TRBD2 (6 bases). Germline lookup yields CDR1 LGHNA and CDR2 YSLEER. V gave up 0 bases and J gave up 0 bases, with 9 bases separating them. The length of the CDR3 is 15 residues. CDR3 in amino acids: CASSQERGSSYEQYF. CDR3 DNA: TGCGCCAGCAGCCAAGAGCGGGGAAGCTCCTACGAGCAGTACTTC.

The chain combines TRBV30 with TRBJ1-5, with a possible D match to TRBD1 (6 bases). V shed 0 bases and J shed 0 bases, with 18 bases lying between them. The CDR3 covers 18 residues. Germline CDR1 GTSNPN, CDR2 SVGIG (reference sequence). CDR3 DNA sequence: TGTGCCTGGAGTGTATGGCTGATACAGGGTCATAGCAATCAGCCCCAGCATTTT. Its protein product is CAWSVWLIQGHSNQPQHF.

This chain uses TRBV27 with TRBJ1-5; the match to TRBD1 covers 9 bases. The CDR3 has 18 amino acids. The germline CDR1 and CDR2 sequences are MNHEY and SMNVEV (reference sequence). The V segment lost 2 bases and the J segment 1 base; nucleotides outside the gene matches: 9. The CDR3 coding sequence is TGTGCCAGCAGTTTAGTCACAGGGGGCGCGTGGAGCAATCAGCCCCAGCATTTT. Protein sequence: CASSLVTGGAWSNQPQHF.

The chain carries TRBV18 and TRBJ1-1, with 7 bases lining up with TRBD1. The ends lost 2 bases at V and 2 bases at J; junction bases unmatched: 5. The CDR3 runs 15 residues. Germline CDR1 KGHSH, CDR2 LQKENI. CDR3 region: CASSPRQGGNTEAFF. CDR3 nucleotides: TGTGCCAGCTCACCAAGACAGGGTGGCAACACTGAAGCTTTCTTT.

CDR3 in amino acids: CASRRTGSINQPQHF. CDR3 sequence (DNA): TGTGCCAGCAGACGGACAGGGTCTATCAATCAGCCCCAGCATTTT. This rearrangement joins TRBV11-2 to TRBJ1-5; 8 bases agree with TRBD1. Trimming removed 6 bases from V and 3 bases from J; junction bases left unmatched: 7. Germline CDR1 and CDR2: SGHAT and FQNNGV. The CDR3 length is 15 residues.

The chain couples TRBV19 to TRBJ2-7; a weak D match, TRBD1 (5 bases). Between the trimmed V and J ends, which lost 3 bases and 2 bases, there was a span of 14 bases. From germline, CDR1 is LNHDA and CDR2 SQIVND (reference sequence). The CDR3 is 15 residues long. Here the CDR3 reads CASSMGPGHTYEQYF. CDR3 DNA: TGTGCCAGTAGTATGGGGCCAGGACACACCTACGAGCAGTACTTC.

The chain joins TRBV5-5 to TRBJ2-7, with 10 bases that match TRBD1. The germline CDR1 and CDR2 sequences are SGHKS and YYEKEE (reference sequence). The CDR3 is 16 residues long. J lost 2 bases, V lost 1 base, and 6 bases had no gene match. Here the CDR3 reads CASSLWRQGAAYEQYF. Written as DNA, the CDR3 is TGTGCCAGCAGCTTGTGGCGACAGGGGGCCGCCTACGAGCAGTACTTC.

The V call is TRBV6-5, the J call TRBJ1-2, with 9 bases lining up with TRBD1. V gave up 8 bases and J gave up 4 bases; unmatched junction bases: 2. Per germline, CDR1 MNHEY and CDR2 SVGAGI. The CDR3 contains 12 residues. CDR3 loop: CASEGQGYGYTF. CDR3 sequence (DNA): TGTGCCAGCGAGGGACAGGGCTATGGCTACACCTTC.

The V and J genes are TRBV5-4 and TRBJ2-3; D not certain. The CDR3 consists of 15 residues. Trimming removed 5 bases from V and 5 bases from J, with 18 bases in between. Germline assignment: CDR1 SGHNT and CDR2 YYREEE (reference sequence). The CDR3 loop is CASSQLAAGKDTQYF. Here the CDR3 DNA reads TGTGCCAGCAGTCAACTGGCAGCAGGAAAAGATACGCAGTATTTT. The entire variable domain, with the rest obtained from reference TRBV5-4 and TRBJ2-3, is as follows: ETGVTQSPTHLIKTRGQQVTLRCSSQSGHNTVSWYQQALGQGPQFIFQYYREEENGRGNFPPRFSGLQFPNYSSELNVNALELDDSALYLCASSQLAAGKDTQYFGPGTRLTVL.

The rearrangement uses TRBV6-1 and TRBJ1-2; D not certain. Germline V gives CDR1 MNHNS, CDR2 SASEGT. With 1 base removed from V and 0 bases from J, the gap between germline ends came to 9 bases. The CDR3 is 15 residues long. CDR3 nucleotides: TGTGCCAGCAGTGAAGGGAGGTCTCCTAACTATGGCTACACCTTC. Its translation is CASSEGRSPNYGYTF.

The J gene is TRBJ2-3, the V gene TRBV19; D remains unclear. The V end was cut by 3 bases, the J end by 1 base, with 11 bases between. In germline, CDR1 is LNHDA, CDR2 SQIVND (reference sequence). The CDR3 has 15 residues. The CDR3 coding sequence is TGTGCCAGTAGTATTGGGCAGACCCGCACAGATACGCAGTATTTT. Protein product: CASSIGQTRTDTQYF.

The chain joins TRBV4-2 to TRBJ1-1; D gene unclear. The CDR3 extends over 12 amino acids. Looked up from germline, CDR1 is LGHNA and CDR2 is YNFKEQ. Trimming stripped 0 bases from V and 8 bases from J, with 7 bases between. The CDR3 nucleotides read TGTGCCAGCAGCCAAGACCCTCTCGAAGCTTTCTTT. It specifies CASSQDPLEAFF.

Note on this clone: Other nucleotide sequences in the sample specify the same CDR3. This chain links TRBV2 with TRBJ1-5; 7 bases are a match to TRBD1. V lost 0 bases to trimming and J lost 6 bases; unmatched junction nucleotides: 5. The CDR3 has 15 amino acids. CDR1 is SNHLY and CDR2 is FYNNEI in the germline V gene. The CDR3 DNA follows: TGTGCCAGCAGTGAAGCGAGGGGGCGAGGTCAGCCCCAGCATTTT. Translated, it gives CASSEARGRGQPQHF.

The chain employs TRBV2 and TRBJ2-7; TRBD1 aligns across 7 bases. The V gene end was trimmed by 3 bases and the J gene end by 11 bases; junction bases not matched to a gene: 10. Germline V gene data show CDR1 as SNHLY and CDR2 as FYNNEI. The CDR3 totals 13 residues. The DNA for the CDR3 is TGTGCCAGCAGTGACGGGACAGCGACTAAGGAGTACTTC. Protein: CASSDGTATKEYF. The full variable domain, in which reference TRBV2 and TRBJ2-7 provide the parts outside the CDR3, is EPEVTQTPSHQVTQMGQEVILRCVPISNHLYFYWYRQILGQKVEFLVSFYNNEISEKSEIFDDQFSVERPDGSNFTLKIRSTKLEDSAMYFCASSDGTATKEYFGPGTRLTVT.

V gene TRBV27 combines with J gene TRBJ2-7; 14 bases line up with TRBD2. J lost 0 bases, V lost 0 bases, and 4 bases had no gene match. CDR3 size: 18 residues. Germline V lookup: CDR1 MNHEY, CDR2 SMNVEV (reference sequence). The CDR3 here is CASSLSRLAGGSSYEQYF. The CDR3 nucleotides are TGTGCCAGCAGTTTATCGCGACTAGCGGGGGGGAGCTCCTACGAGCAGTACTTC.

This chain links TRBV5-1 with TRBJ2-3, with D perhaps TRBD1 (5 bases). Trimming cost V 2 bases and J 2 bases, with 15 bases left between them. There are 16 residues in the CDR3. Per germline, CDR1 SGHRS and CDR2 YFSETQ. The CDR3 DNA is TGCGCCAGCAGCTTTCAGGGCCCCCGCGTCACAGATACGCAGTATTTT. This translates into CASSFQGPRVTDTQYF.

The V gene is TRBV5-5, the J gene TRBJ1-1; D is perhaps TRBD1 (5 bases). Germline CDR1 reads SGHKS; CDR2 reads YYEKEE (reference sequence). This CDR3 contains 14 residues. The V gene lost 2 bases and the J gene lost 4 bases, with 12 bases spanning the gap. CDR3 residues: CASSFTGGGTEAFF. CDR3 DNA: TGTGCCAGCAGCTTTACGGGGGGAGGCACTGAAGCTTTCTTT.

The genes are TRBV2 and TRBJ1-2; TRBD1 aligns across 7 bases. Unmatched junction bases numbered 7, after V lost 6 bases and J lost 6 bases. The CDR3 is 13 amino acids. Germline-derived CDR1 and CDR2 are SNHLY and FYNNEI. The CDR3 DNA follows: TGTGCCAGCAGGACCCAGGGGGTAAATGGCTACACCTTC. Translated, it gives CASRTQGVNGYTF.

This clone was detected once. The CDR3 bases are TGCGCCAGCAGCCCGAATAGGGGGACAGATACGCAGTATTTT. Translation gives CASSPNRGTDTQYF. This chain uses TRBV5-1 with TRBJ2-3; tentatively, D is TRBD1 (6 bases). Germline V gene sequence: CDR1 SGHRS, CDR2 YFSETQ. There are 14 residues in the CDR3. The V end was cut by 4 bases, the J end by 3 bases, with 12 bases between.

J is TRBJ2-1 and V is TRBV2; no clear D. V was trimmed by 0 bases and J by 0 bases, leaving 15 bases between them. The germline gives CDR1 SNHLY, CDR2 FYNNEI. CDR3 length: 18 amino acids. Written as DNA, the CDR3 is TGTGCCAGCAGTGAAGCGCTTCTAGGTGAGAGCTCCTACAATGAGCAGTTCTTC. Residues: CASSEALLGESSYNEQFF.

The chain is built from TRBV7-2 and TRBJ2-1; D might be TRBD1 (7 bases). Between the trimmed V and J ends, which lost 7 bases and 8 bases, there was a span of 15 bases. Germline assignment: CDR1 SGHTA and CDR2 FQGNSA. The CDR3 is made up of 13 amino acids. CDR3 loop: CASTRDRDYEQFF. CDR3 bases: TGTGCCAGCACTAGAGACAGGGACTATGAGCAGTTCTTC.

The chain couples TRBV18 to TRBJ2-7; 7 nucleotides match TRBD1. From germline, CDR1 is KGHSH and CDR2 LQKENI. CDR3 size: 14 residues. V dropped 6 bases and J dropped 4; count of bases not matched to a gene: 9. CDR3 nucleotides: TGTGCCAGCTCGCCAGACAGGGCTGCGTACGAGCAGTACTTC. Its protein product is CASSPDRAAYEQYF.

The V and J genes are TRBV21-1 and TRBJ2-2; the table gives TRBD1 as D, unverified against the DNA. TRBV21-1 is flagged as a pseudogene. There are 15 residues in the CDR3. Written as DNA, the CDR3 is TGTGCCAGCAGCAAGGGGACAGCGCACACCGGGGAGCTGTTTTTT. This translates into CASSKGTAHTGELFF.

This clone was counted many times. V usage is TRBV7-9 and J usage is TRBJ1-1; D is unresolved. Germline V CDR1 and CDR2: SEHNR, FQNEAQ (reference sequence). V lost 5 bases and J lost 7, with 11 bases in between. This CDR3 spans 12 amino acids. DNA for the CDR3: TGTGCCAGCAGCCGCCAGGATAATGAAGCTTTCTTT. Translating gives CASSRQDNEAFF.

This chain uses TRBV5-1 with TRBJ1-5; TRBD1 might be the D (6 bases). The CDR3 covers 15 residues. Trimming removed 4 bases from V and 1 base from J, with 12 bases in between. Germline-derived CDR1 and CDR2 are SGHRS and YFSETQ. The CDR3 nucleotides read TGCGCCAGCAGCCTATATACAGGGAGCAATCAGCCCCAGCATTTT. Residues: CASSLYTGSNQPQHF. The whole variable domain, filled in from reference TRBV5-1 and TRBJ1-5, reads KAGVTQTPRYLIKTRGQQVTLSCSPISGHRSVSWYQQTPGQGLQFLFEYFSETQRNKGNFPGRFSGRQFSNSRSEMNVSTLELGDSALYLCASSLYTGSNQPQHFGDGTRLSIL.